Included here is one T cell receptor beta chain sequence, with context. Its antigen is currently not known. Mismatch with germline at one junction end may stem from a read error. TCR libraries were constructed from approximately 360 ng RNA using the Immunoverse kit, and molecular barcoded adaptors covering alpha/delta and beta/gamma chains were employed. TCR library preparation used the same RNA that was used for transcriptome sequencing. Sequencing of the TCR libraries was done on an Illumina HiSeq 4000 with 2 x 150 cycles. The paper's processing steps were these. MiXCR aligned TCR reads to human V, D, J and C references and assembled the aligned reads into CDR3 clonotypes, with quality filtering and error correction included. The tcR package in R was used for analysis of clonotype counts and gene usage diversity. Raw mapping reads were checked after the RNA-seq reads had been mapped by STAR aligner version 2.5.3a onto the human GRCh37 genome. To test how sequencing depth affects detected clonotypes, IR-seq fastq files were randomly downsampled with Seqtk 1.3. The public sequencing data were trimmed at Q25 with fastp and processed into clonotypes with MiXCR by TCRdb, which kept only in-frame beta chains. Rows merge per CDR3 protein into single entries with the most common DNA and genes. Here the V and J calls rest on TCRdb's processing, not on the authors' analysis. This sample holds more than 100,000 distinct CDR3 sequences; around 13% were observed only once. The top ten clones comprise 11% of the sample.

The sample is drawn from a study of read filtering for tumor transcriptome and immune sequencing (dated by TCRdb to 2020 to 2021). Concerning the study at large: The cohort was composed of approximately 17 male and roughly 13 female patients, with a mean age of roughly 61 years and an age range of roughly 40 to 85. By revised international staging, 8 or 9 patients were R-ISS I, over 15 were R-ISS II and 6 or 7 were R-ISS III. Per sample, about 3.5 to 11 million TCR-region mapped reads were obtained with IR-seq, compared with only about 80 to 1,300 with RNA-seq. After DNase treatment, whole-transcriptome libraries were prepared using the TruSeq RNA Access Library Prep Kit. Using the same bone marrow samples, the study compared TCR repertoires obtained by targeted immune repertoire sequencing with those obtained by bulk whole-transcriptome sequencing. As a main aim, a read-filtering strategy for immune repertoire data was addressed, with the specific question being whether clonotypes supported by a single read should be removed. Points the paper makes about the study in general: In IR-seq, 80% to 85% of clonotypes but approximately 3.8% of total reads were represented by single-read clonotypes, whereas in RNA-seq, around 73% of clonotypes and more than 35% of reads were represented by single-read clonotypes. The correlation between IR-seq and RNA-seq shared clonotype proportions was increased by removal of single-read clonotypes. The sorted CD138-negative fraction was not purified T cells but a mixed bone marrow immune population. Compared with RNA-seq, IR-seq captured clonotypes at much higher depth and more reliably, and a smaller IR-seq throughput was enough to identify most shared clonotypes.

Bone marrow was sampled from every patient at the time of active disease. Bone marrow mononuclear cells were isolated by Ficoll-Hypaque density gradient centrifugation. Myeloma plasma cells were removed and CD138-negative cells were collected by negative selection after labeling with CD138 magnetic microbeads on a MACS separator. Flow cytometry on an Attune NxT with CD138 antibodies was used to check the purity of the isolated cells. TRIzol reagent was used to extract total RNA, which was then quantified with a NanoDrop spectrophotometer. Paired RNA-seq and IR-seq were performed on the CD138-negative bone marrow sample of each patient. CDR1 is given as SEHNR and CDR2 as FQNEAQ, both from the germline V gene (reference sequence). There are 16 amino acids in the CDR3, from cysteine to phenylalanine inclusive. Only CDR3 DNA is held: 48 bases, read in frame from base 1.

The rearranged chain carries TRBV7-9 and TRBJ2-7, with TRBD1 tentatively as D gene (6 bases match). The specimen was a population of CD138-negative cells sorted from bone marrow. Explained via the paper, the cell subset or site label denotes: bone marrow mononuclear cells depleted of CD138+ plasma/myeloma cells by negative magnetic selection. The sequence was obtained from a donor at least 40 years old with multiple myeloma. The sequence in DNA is TGTGCCGGCAGCTTATTTCCGGTGGACAGAGATCACGAGCAGTACTTC. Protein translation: CAGSLFPVDRDHEQYF.